This TCR beta chain was recovered during a study of shared T cell receptors in the human thymus. V gave up 1 base and J gave up 0 bases; unmatched junction bases: 11. This CDR3 has 20 amino acids. Germline V gives CDR1 LGHNT, CDR2 FRNRAP. The protocol was immunoSEQ multiplex PCR, while the TCRdb copy is restricted to in-frame clones and leaves out a portion. The sample contains roughly 710,000 clones, approximately 85% of which appear only once. These data were also filed under a second study, of human thymus T cells. That report adds: Immunologically healthy infants in Finland undergoing congenital heart defect surgery were the donors. An apparent bias in V and J gene usage was seen in thymic and blood repertoires.

This chain uses TRBV12-5 with TRBJ2-6; 8 nucleotides line up with TRBD1. The TCR sequence derives from a girl less than two years old with a congenital heart defect. Sequences were obtained from thymocytes. As DNA, the CDR3 is TGTGCTAGTGGTTTGGCAATACAGGGGGTGCCCCCCTCTGGGGCCAACGTCCTGACTTTC. Its protein product is CASGLAIQGVPPSGANVLTF.